The sequence of this T cell receptor (beta chain) was determined in a study of blood T cell repertoires in COVID-19. Across the whole study: PBMCs, B-cell-depleted T cells, or T cells were the source of the cDNA or gDNA that made up the material.

This clone was counted a few times. Source study methods: Reference gene primer amplification in the assay estimated nucleated cell counts. Assay used: immunoSEQ multiplex PCR; TCRdb lists only in-frame clones, some missing. V and J calls and clone size are copied from that table; D and trimming were computed from the DNA. The sample yields tens of thousands of clones, about 91% seen once. The CDR3 sequence is 14 residues long. The germline V and J ends were trimmed by 6 bases and 1 base, with 12 bases remaining between them. From germline, CDR1 is LGHNT and CDR2 FRNRAP. The clonotype comes from an elderly woman with acute or convalescent COVID-19. The chain is built from TRBV12-5 and TRBJ2-5; TRBD2 is a possible D gene (7 bases). Sequenced material: peripheral blood. The CDR3 bases are TGTGCTAGTGGGTGGGGGGGCTCCCAAGAGACCCAGTACTTC. Residues: CASGWGGSQETQYF.